These 6 T cell receptor beta chains were all obtained from the same sample, sequenced in a study of T cell responses to AZD1222 COVID-19 vaccine. The data were produced by immunoSEQ multiplex PCR, yet TCRdb's version contains in-frame clones alone and is incomplete. The table shows under 80,000 clones, with around four fifths occurring only once. The starting material was peripheral blood, obtained on day 0 of AZD1222 vaccination. The receptors come from an adult in good health.

The chain employs TRBV24-1 and TRBJ2-3; possible D gene TRBD2, 5 bases. This CDR3 spans 11 amino acids. V was cut by 4 bases and J by 7 bases, with 5 bases left in between. Per the germline V gene, CDR1 is KGHDR and CDR2 is SFDVKD. The CDR3 DNA sequence: TGTGCCACCAGTGAGGACTATACGCAGTATTTT. Translating it yields CATSEDYTQYF.

This chain uses TRBV7-8 with TRBJ2-7; 7 nucleotides agree with TRBD2. The germline gives CDR1 SGHVS, CDR2 FQNEAQ. V dropped 1 base and J dropped 0; count of bases not matched to a gene: 12. The CDR3 spans 18 residues. The CDR3 DNA reads TGTGCCAGCAGCTTAGTCGGAAGCGGGATGACTAGCTCCTACGAGCAGTACTTC. Protein: CASSLVGSGMTSSYEQYF.

In nucleotides, the CDR3 is TGTGCCAGCAGTTACAATGGGGTCCAGCCCCAGCATTTT. Amino acids: CASSYNGVQPQHF. V gene TRBV6-2 or TRBV6-3 combines with J gene TRBJ1-5; D unclear. The CDR3 has 13 amino acids. From germline, CDR1 is MNHEY and CDR2 SVGEGT. V lost 2 bases, J lost 7 bases, and 9 bases lay in between.

The genes are TRBV28 and TRBJ2-5, with TRBD2 matching over 8 bases. This CDR3 contains 15 residues. Looked up from germline, CDR1 is MDHEN and CDR2 is SYDVKM. V lost 5 bases and J lost 4; bases outside the gene matches: 9. Here the CDR3 DNA reads TGTGCCAGCAGTCCAGCGGGGGCGGATGTAGAGACCCAGTACTTC. The encoded protein is CASSPAGADVETQYF.

This sequence joins TRBV9 and TRBJ2-5; possibly TRBD1 or TRBD2 for D (5 bases each). The length of the CDR3 is 13 residues. V was pared by 0 bases and J by 9 bases, with 12 bases between. Germline CDR1 reads SGDLS; CDR2 reads YYNGEE. DNA for the CDR3: TGTGCCAGCAGCGTAGGAGAGGGGCGGCCCCAGTACTTC. Amino acid sequence: CASSVGEGRPQYF.

The chain links TRBV27 to TRBJ1-1; D unclear. This CDR3 is built from 14 residues. Germline values: CDR1 MNHEY, CDR2 SMNVEV (reference sequence). Trimming shortened V by 1 base and J by 3 bases, and 9 bases separated the two germline ends. CDR3 region: CASSLYVGHTEAFF. As DNA, the CDR3 is TGTGCCAGCAGTTTATATGTCGGGCACACTGAAGCTTTCTTT.